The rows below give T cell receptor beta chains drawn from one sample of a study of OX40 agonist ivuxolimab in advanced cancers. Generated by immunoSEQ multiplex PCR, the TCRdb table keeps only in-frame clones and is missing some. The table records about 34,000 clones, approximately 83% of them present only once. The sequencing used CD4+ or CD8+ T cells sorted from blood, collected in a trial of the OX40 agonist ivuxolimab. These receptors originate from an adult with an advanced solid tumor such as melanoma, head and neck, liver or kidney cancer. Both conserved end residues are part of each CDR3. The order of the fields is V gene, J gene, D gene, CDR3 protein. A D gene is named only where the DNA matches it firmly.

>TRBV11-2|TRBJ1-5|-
CASSLDGQANSNQPQHF
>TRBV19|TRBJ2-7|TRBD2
CATHGGGVAEQYF
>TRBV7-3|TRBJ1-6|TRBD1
CASSFLDRGSPLHF
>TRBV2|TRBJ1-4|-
CASRTNRGDGEKLFF
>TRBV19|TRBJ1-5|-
CASSWASYSNQPQHF
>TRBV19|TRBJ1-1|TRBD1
CASSTRDRGFMNTEAFF
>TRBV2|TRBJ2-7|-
CASSERAPTVGEQYF
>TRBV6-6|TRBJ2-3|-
CASSPVGGPGDTQYF
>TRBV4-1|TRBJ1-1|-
CASSHRDGTEAFF
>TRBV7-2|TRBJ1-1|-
CASSLGYGNTEAFF
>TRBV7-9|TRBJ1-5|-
CASSQHGNQPQHF
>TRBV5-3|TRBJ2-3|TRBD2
CARSWRGVAGQDTQYF
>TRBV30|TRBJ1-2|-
CAWSVAMGGYTF
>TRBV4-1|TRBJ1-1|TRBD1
CASSQLGQGALNTEAFF
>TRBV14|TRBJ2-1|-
CASSLRIAPYNEQFF
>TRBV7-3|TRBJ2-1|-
CASSFEGYNEQFF
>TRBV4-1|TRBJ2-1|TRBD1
CASHSGTEAYNEQFF
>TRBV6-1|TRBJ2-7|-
CASSEIPGRGRNEQYF
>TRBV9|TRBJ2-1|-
CASSERQELIYNEQFF
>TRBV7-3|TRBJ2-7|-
CASSPGAENYEQYF